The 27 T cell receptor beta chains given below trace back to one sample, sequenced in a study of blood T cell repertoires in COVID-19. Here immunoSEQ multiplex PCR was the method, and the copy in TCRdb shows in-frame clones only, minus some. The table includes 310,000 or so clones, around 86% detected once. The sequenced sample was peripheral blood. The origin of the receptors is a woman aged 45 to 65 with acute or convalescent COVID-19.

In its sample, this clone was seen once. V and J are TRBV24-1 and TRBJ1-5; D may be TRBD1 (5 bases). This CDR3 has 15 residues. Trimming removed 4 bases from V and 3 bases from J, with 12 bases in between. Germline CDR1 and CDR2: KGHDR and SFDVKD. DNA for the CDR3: TGTGCCACCAGTGAACGTGACAGCCACAATCAGCCCCAGCATTTT. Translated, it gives CATSERDSHNQPQHF.

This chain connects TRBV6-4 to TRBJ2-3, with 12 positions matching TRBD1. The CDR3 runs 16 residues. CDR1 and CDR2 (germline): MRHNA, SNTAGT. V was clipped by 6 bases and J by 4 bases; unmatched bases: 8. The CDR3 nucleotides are TGTGCCAGCAGCCCCGGGACAGGGGGCGTCCCAGATACGCAGTATTTT. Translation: CASSPGTGGVPDTQYF.

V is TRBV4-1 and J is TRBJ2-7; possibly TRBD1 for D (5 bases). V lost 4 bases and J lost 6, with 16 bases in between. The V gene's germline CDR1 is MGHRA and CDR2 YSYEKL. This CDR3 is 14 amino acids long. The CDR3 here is CASSPRAEYREQYF. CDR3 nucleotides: TGCGCCAGCAGCCCCAGGGCAGAGTACCGCGAGCAGTACTTC.

The CDR3 region has the DNA TGTGCCAGCAGCCCCGTGGGGCGGGGGGCCACCTACGAGCAGTACTTC. It yields the protein CASSPVGRGATYEQYF. V usage is TRBV6-6 and J usage is TRBJ2-7; TRBD2 matches 8 bases. With 6 bases clipped from V and 2 bases from J, the junction kept 12 bases outside the gene matches. CDR1 and CDR2 (germline): MNHNY, SVGAGI (reference sequence). The CDR3 is 16 amino acids.

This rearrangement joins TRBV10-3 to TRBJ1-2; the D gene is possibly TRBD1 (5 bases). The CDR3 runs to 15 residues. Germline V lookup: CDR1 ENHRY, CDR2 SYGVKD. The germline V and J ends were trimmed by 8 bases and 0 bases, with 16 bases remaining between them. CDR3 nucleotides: TGTGCCATCCGTCTCGTGACAGATACTAACTATGGCTACACCTTC. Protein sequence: CAIRLVTDTNYGYTF.

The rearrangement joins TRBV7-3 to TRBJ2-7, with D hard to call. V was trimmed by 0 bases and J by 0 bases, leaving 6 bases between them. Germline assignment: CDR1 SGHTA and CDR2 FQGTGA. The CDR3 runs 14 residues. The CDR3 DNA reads TGTGCCAGCAGCTTAACTAGTACCTCCTACGAGCAGTACTTC. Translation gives CASSLTSTSYEQYF. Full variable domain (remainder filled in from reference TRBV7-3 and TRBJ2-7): GAGVSQTPSNKVTEKGKYVELRCDPISGHTALYWYRQSLGQGPEFLIYFQGTGAADDSGLPNDRFFAVRPEGSVSTLKIQRTERGDSAVYLCASSLTSTSYEQYFGPGTRLTVT.

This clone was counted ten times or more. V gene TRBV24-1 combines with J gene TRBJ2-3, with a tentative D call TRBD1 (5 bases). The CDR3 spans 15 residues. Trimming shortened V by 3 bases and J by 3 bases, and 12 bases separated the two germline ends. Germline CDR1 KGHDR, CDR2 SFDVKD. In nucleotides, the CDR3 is TGTGCCACCAGTGATGTCAGGCAGGGAACAGATACGCAGTATTTT. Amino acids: CATSDVRQGTDTQYF.

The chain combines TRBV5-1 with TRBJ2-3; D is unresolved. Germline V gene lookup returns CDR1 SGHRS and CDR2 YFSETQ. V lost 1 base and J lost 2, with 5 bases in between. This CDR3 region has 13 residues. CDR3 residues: CASSLPPTDTQYF. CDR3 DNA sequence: TGCGCCAGCAGCTTGCCTCCCACAGATACGCAGTATTTT.

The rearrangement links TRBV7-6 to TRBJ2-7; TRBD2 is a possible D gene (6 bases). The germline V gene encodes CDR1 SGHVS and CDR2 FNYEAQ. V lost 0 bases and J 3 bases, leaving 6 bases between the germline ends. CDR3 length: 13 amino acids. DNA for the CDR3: TGTGCCAGCAGCTTAGCGGGGGGCTACGAGCAGTACTTC. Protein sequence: CASSLAGGYEQYF. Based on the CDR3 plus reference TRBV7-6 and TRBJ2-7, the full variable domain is GAGVSQSPRYKVTKRGQDVALRCDPISGHVSLYWYRQALGQGPEFLTYFNYEAQQDKSGLPNDRFSAERPEGSISTLTIQRTEQRDSAMYRCASSLAGGYEQYFGPGTRLTVT.

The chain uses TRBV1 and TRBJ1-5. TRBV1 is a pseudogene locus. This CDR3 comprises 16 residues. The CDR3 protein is CTSSHGEARGNQPQHF. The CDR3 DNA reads TGCACCAGCAGCCACGGCGAGGCCCGGGGCAATCAGCCCCAGCATTTT.

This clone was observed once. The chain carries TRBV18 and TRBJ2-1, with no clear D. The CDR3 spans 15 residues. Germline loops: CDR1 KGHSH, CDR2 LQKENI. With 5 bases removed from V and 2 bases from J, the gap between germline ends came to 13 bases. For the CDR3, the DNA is TGTGCCAGCTCAGCTGACCCGAGCGCCTACAATGAGCAGTTCTTC. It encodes CASSADPSAYNEQFF.

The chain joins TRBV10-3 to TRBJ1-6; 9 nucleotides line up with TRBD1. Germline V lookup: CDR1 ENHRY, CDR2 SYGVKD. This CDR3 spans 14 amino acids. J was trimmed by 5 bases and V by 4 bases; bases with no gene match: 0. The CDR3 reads CAISGTGDNSPLHF. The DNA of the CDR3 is TGTGCCATCAGTGGGACAGGGGATAATTCACCCCTCCACTTT.

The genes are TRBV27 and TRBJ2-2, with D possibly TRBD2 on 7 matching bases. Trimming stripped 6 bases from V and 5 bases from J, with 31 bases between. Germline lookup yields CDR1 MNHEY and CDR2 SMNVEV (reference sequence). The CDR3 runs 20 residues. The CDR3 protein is CASSPRGPGVIGRGTGELFF. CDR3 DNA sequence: TGTGCCAGCAGCCCAAGGGGACCGGGAGTTATAGGGAGGGGGACCGGGGAGCTGTTTTTT.

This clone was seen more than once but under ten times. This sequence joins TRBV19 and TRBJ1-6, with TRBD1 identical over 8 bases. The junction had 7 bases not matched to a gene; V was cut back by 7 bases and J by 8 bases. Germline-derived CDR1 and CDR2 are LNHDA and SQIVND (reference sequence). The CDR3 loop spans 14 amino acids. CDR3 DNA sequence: TGTGCCAGTAAGTTCGGACAGGGAGATTCACCCCTCCACTTT. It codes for CASKFGQGDSPLHF. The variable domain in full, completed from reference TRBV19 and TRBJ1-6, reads DGGITQSPKYLFRKEGQNVTLSCEQNLNHDAMYWYRQDPGQGLRLIYYSQIVNDFQKGDIAEGYSVSREKKESFPLTVTSAQKNPTAFYLCASKFGQGDSPLHFGNGTRLTVT.

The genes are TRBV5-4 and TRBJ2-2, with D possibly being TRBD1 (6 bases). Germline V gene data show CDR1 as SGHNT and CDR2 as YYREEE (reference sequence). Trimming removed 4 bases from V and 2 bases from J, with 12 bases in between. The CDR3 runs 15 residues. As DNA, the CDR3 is TGTGCCAGCAGCCCCGAACAGGGAAACACCGGGGAGCTGTTTTTT. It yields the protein CASSPEQGNTGELFF. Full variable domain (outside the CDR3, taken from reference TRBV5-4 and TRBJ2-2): ETGVTQSPTHLIKTRGQQVTLRCSSQSGHNTVSWYQQALGQGPQFIFQYYREEENGRGNFPPRFSGLQFPNYSSELNVNALELDDSALYLCASSPEQGNTGELFFGEGSRLTVL.

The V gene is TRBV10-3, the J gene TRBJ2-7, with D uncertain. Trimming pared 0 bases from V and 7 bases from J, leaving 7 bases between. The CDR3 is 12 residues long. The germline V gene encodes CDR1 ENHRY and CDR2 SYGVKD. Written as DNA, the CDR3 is TGTGCCATCAGTGAGTCGGGCATAGAGCAGTACTTC. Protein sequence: CAISESGIEQYF.

CDR3 sequence reads: CASSGVGTGALYEQYF. The CDR3 nucleotides read TGTGCCAGCAGCGGGGTTGGCACAGGGGCCTTGTACGAGCAGTACTTC. The V call is TRBV28, the J call TRBJ2-7, with 7 bases that match TRBD1. Germline V CDR1 and CDR2: MDHEN, SYDVKM. The CDR3 runs to 16 residues. Trimming took 6 bases from V and 4 from J; bases not matched to a gene: 15.

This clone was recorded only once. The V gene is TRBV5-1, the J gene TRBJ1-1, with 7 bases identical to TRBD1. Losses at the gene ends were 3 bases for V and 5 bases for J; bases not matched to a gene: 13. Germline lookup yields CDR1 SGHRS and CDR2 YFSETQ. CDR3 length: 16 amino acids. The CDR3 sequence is CASSSAQGGSRTEAFF. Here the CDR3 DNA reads TGCGCCAGCAGCTCGGCTCAGGGGGGCTCCAGGACTGAAGCTTTCTTT.

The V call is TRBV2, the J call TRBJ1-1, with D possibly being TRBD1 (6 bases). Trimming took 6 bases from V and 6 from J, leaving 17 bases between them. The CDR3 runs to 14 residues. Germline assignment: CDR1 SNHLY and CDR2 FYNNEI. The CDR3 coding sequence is TGTGCCAGCAGCCTACAAACGACAGGTCCTGAAGCTTTCTTT. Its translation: CASSLQTTGPEAFF. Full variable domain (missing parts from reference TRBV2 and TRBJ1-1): EPEVTQTPSHQVTQMGQEVILRCVPISNHLYFYWYRQILGQKVEFLVSFYNNEISEKSEIFDDQFSVERPDGSNFTLKIRSTKLEDSAMYFCASSLQTTGPEAFFGQGTRLTVV.

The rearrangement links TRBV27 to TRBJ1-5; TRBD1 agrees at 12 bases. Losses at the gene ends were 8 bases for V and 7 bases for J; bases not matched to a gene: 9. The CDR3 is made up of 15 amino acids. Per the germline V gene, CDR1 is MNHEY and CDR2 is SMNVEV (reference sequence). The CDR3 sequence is CASVLGQGAGQPQHF. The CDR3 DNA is TGTGCCAGCGTTTTGGGACAGGGGGCCGGGCAGCCCCAGCATTTT.

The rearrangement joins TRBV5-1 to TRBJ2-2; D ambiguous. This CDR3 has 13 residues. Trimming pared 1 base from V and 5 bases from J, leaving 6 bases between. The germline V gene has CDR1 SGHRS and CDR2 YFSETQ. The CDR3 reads CASSLSGTGELFF. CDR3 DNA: TGCGCCAGCAGCTTGTCAGGTACCGGGGAGCTGTTTTTT.

This chain's CDR3 is CASSPLAGGQYEQYF. In nucleotides, the CDR3 is TGTGCCAGCAGCCCCTTAGCGGGAGGCCAATACGAGCAGTACTTC. The V call is TRBV4-2, the J call TRBJ2-7; 10 nucleotides align to TRBD2. J was trimmed by 4 bases and V by 4 bases; bases with no gene match: 7. The CDR3 is 15 residues long. Germline V gives CDR1 LGHNA, CDR2 YNFKEQ.

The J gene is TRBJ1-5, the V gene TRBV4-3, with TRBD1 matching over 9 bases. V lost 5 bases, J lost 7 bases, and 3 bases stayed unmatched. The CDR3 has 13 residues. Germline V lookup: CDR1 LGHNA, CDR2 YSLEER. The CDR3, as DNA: TGCGCCAGCAGCGGGGACAGGGAACAGCCCCAGCATTTT. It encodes CASSGDREQPQHF.

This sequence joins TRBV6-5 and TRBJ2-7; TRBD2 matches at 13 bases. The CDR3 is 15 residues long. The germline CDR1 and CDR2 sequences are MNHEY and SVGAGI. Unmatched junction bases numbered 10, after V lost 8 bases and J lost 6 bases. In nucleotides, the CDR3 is TGTGCCAGCCGCCTATCCGGGACTAGCGGGACCGAGCAGTACTTC. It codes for CASRLSGTSGTEQYF.

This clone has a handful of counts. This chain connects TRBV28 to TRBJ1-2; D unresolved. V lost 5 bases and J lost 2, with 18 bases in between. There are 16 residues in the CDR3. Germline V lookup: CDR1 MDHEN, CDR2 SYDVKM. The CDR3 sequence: CASSPGGEILNYGYTF. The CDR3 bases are TGTGCCAGCAGTCCCGGTGGGGAGATCCTCAACTATGGCTACACCTTC.

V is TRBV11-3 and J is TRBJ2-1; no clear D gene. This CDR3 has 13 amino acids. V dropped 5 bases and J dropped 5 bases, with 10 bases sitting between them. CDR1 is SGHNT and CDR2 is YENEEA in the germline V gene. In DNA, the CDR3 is TGTGCCAGCAGCGCCTCTAGAAACAATGAGCAGTTCTTC. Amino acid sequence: CASSASRNNEQFF.

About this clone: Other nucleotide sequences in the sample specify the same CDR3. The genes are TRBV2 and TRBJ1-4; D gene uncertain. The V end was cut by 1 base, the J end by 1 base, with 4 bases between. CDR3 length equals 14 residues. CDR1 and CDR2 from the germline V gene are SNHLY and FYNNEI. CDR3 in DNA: TGTGCCAGCAGTGAAGACAGAACTAATGAAAAACTGTTTTTT. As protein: CASSEDRTNEKLFF.